Following are 24 T cell receptor beta chains from one sample sequenced in a study of cytomegalovirus exposure and HLA in healthy donors. PCR used 60 Vbeta primers and 13 Jbeta primers. Profiled with immunoSEQ multiplex PCR; TCRdb holds only in-frame clones, not every one. The sample comprises around 210,000 clones, 82% of which are singletons, and 2.7% rests with the top ten. Material for sequencing was PBMCs. The origin of the receptors is a woman aged 40 to 50 in good health and CMV-seronegative.

The J gene is TRBJ2-7, the V gene TRBV5-4; D may be TRBD1 (6 bases). V lost 4 bases and J lost 2, with 16 bases in between. Per the germline V gene, CDR1 is SGHNT and CDR2 is YYREEE (reference sequence). This CDR3 comprises 15 residues. Here the CDR3 reads CASSSTGNKAYEQYF. The CDR3 DNA reads TGTGCCAGCAGCAGTACAGGGAACAAGGCCTACGAGCAGTACTTC.

This clone was counted only a few times. This CDR3 is also generated by other DNA sequences in the sample. V is TRBV5-4 and J is TRBJ2-7; 10 bases are shared with TRBD1. The CDR3 is 16 residues long. J was trimmed by 5 bases and V by 4 bases; bases with no gene match: 12. Germline-derived CDR1 and CDR2 are SGHNT and YYREEE (reference sequence). The CDR3, as DNA: TGTGCCAGCAGCAGAAACCGGGACAGGGGAAGCCACGAGCAGTACTTC. This encodes CASSRNRDRGSHEQYF. Supplemented by reference TRBV5-4 and TRBJ2-7, the full variable domain reads ETGVTQSPTHLIKTRGQQVTLRCSSQSGHNTVSWYQQALGQGPQFIFQYYREEENGRGNFPPRFSGLQFPNYSSELNVNALELDDSALYLCASSRNRDRGSHEQYFGPGTRLTVT.

The chain uses TRBV30 and TRBJ2-1; TRBD2 aligns across 9 bases. The CDR3 covers 16 residues. V lost 0 bases to trimming and J lost 14 bases; unmatched junction nucleotides: 17. Germline assignment: CDR1 GTSNPN and CDR2 SVGIG (reference sequence). CDR3 bases: TGTGCCTGGAGTGTAATCCCTAGCGGGAAACCCCCGGACGAGTTCTTC. This translates into CAWSVIPSGKPPDEFF.

This clone occurred once. The genes are TRBV7-9 and TRBJ2-7; weak D call: TRBD1 (7 bases). The V gene's germline CDR1 is SEHNR and CDR2 FQNEAQ (reference sequence). The length of the CDR3 is 14 residues. V gave up 10 bases and J gave up 0 bases, with 16 bases separating them. The CDR3 here is CATQLQGGSYEQYF. DNA for the CDR3: TGTGCCACACAACTCCAGGGGGGCTCCTACGAGCAGTACTTC.

This clone occurred once. The same CDR3 also results from other DNA sequences found in this sample. This chain connects TRBV27 to TRBJ1-2; D is unclear. This CDR3 region has 11 residues. V was clipped by 5 bases and J by 4 bases, with 5 bases between them. Per the germline V gene, CDR1 is MNHEY and CDR2 is SMNVEV (reference sequence). CDR3 DNA sequence: TGTGCCAGCAGTCCCGGCTATGGCTACACCTTC. It encodes CASSPGYGYTF.

This sequence joins TRBV29-1 and TRBJ1-4; D is unresolved. V lost 7 bases, J lost 3 bases, and 12 bases lay in between. Germline V lookup: CDR1 SQVTM, CDR2 ANQGSEA. The CDR3 loop spans 13 amino acids. Here the CDR3 DNA reads TGCAGCGCCCGGCGGAGATCTAATGAAAAACTGTTTTTT. Its protein product is CSARRRSNEKLFF.

The DNA of the CDR3 is TGTGCCAGCAGCCCGCAGGGAGGGCTTGGAGATACGCAGTATTTT. This translates into CASSPQGGLGDTQYF. This chain links TRBV7-3 with TRBJ2-3; 7 nucleotides align to TRBD2. This CDR3 comprises 15 residues. The germline V gene has CDR1 SGHTA and CDR2 FQGTGA. V lost 5 bases and J lost 5; bases outside the gene matches: 10.

The rearrangement uses TRBV5-1 and TRBJ2-7, with D unclear. The germline V gene has CDR1 SGHRS and CDR2 YFSETQ. V lost 3 bases to trimming and J lost 0 bases, with 13 bases between them. There are 15 residues in the CDR3. CDR3 residues: CASSSSPSSSYEQYF. The DNA of the CDR3 is TGCGCCAGCAGCTCGTCCCCCTCCAGCTCCTACGAGCAGTACTTC.

The chain has TRBV18 and TRBJ1-1; TRBD1 agrees at 8 bases. Losses at the gene ends were 5 bases for V and 5 bases for J; bases not matched to a gene: 19. The germline CDR1 and CDR2 sequences are KGHSH and LQKENI. The CDR3 is 18 amino acids. CDR3: CASSTLSGTTGVNTEAFF. The CDR3 nucleotides read TGTGCCAGCTCAACCCTTTCGGGGACGACAGGGGTTAATACTGAAGCTTTCTTT.

CDR3 sequence reads: CAWSGRAGGKNEQFF. The CDR3 region has the DNA TGTGCCTGGAGCGGACGGGCAGGGGGCAAGAATGAGCAGTTCTTC. The chain recombines TRBV30 with TRBJ2-1, with 8 bases that match TRBD1. Germline trimming cut 3 bases from V and 7 bases from J; bases unmatched to any gene: 11. Germline CDR1 reads GTSNPN; CDR2 reads SVGIG (reference sequence). This CDR3 has 15 residues.

The chain uses TRBV18 and TRBJ2-1; 8 bases agree with TRBD2. V shed 6 bases, J shed 8 bases, and the junction held 15 bases outside the gene matches. The length of the CDR3 is 16 residues. Germline-derived CDR1 and CDR2 are KGHSH and LQKENI. This chain's CDR3 is CASSRLLSGSSYEQFF. The CDR3 region has the DNA TGTGCCAGCTCGCGTTTGTTAAGCGGGAGTAGTTATGAGCAGTTCTTC.

The chain is built from TRBV28 and TRBJ1-2; D is ambiguous. Germline CDR1 reads MDHEN; CDR2 reads SYDVKM. V was pared by 7 bases and J by 0 bases, with 12 bases between. The CDR3 is 14 residues long. The CDR3 here is CASITGGPNYGYTF. For the CDR3, the DNA is TGTGCCAGCATTACGGGCGGGCCTAACTATGGCTACACCTTC.

DNA of the CDR3: TGTGCCTGGAGGGGCCGGGCTAGCGGAGAGACCCAGTACTTC. Residues: CAWRGRASGETQYF. The chain couples TRBV30 to TRBJ2-5, with 7 bases that match TRBD2. After removal of 3 bases from V and 4 bases from J, the junction contained 8 bases not matched to a gene. This CDR3 comprises 14 residues. Germline V gene data show CDR1 as GTSNPN and CDR2 as SVGIG (reference sequence).

This chain connects TRBV6-5 to TRBJ2-5; TRBD1 might be the D (5 bases). Matching the DNA end better, TRBJ2-7 makes the J call doubtful. The CDR3 totals 14 residues. Germline V gene sequence: CDR1 MNHEY, CDR2 SVGAGI. CDR3 nucleotides: TGTGCCAGCAGTTACTACCAGGGATCCTACGAGCAGTACTTC. Translated: CASSYYQGSYEQYF.

Only a few counts were recorded for this clone. The rearrangement links TRBV5-1 to TRBJ2-1, with 8 bases that match TRBD2. After removal of 0 bases from V and 4 bases from J, the junction contained 3 bases not matched to a gene. The germline V gene encodes CDR1 SGHRS and CDR2 YFSETQ. This CDR3 comprises 15 residues. CDR3 DNA: TGCGCCAGCAGCTTGGGAGCGGGGGCTTACAATGAGCAGTTCTTC. Protein sequence: CASSLGAGAYNEQFF.

This clone was picked up a small number of times. The CDR3 DNA sequence: TGTGCCAGTAGTGCCGGACTAGCGGGAGTTTCAGATACGCAGTATTTT. Amino acid sequence: CASSAGLAGVSDTQYF. V is TRBV19 and J is TRBJ2-3, with 13 positions matching TRBD2. The CDR3 loop spans 16 amino acids. J lost 4 bases, V lost 5 bases, and 6 bases had no gene match. The germline gives CDR1 LNHDA, CDR2 SQIVND (reference sequence).

The genes are TRBV6-1 and TRBJ2-1; TRBD1 aligns across 7 bases. Trimming at V came to 9 bases and at J to 12 bases, leaving 20 bases not matched to a gene. The CDR3 spans 15 residues. In germline, CDR1 is MNHNS, CDR2 SASEGT. The CDR3 coding sequence is TGTGCCAGTACTCTACAGGGGCCGTCTTCTCTTGGGCAGTTCTTC. The encoded protein is CASTLQGPSSLGQFF.

V is TRBV19 and J is TRBJ1-1; D remains unclear. V was shortened by 6 bases and J by 1 base, with 15 bases between the two germline ends. Per the germline V gene, CDR1 is LNHDA and CDR2 is SQIVND (reference sequence). The length of the CDR3 is 15 residues. CDR3 nucleotide sequence: TGTGCCAGTAGCCCTCGGAGTCCGGGGAACACTGAAGCTTTCTTT. Its translation is CASSPRSPGNTEAFF.

The chain couples TRBV5-5 to TRBJ2-7; TRBD2 matches 8 bases. The junction had 12 bases not matched to a gene; V was cut back by 4 bases and J by 3 bases. The V gene's germline CDR1 is SGHKS and CDR2 YYEKEE (reference sequence). The length of the CDR3 is 16 residues. The CDR3 nucleotides are TGTGCCAGCAGCCCCGGGCCAAGCGGGAGTATCTACGAGCAGTACTTC. The encoded protein is CASSPGPSGSIYEQYF.

The chain is built from TRBV5-1 and TRBJ2-2, with unresolved D. CDR1 and CDR2 from the germline V gene are SGHRS and YFSETQ. The CDR3 is 14 residues long. Trimming stripped 0 bases from V and 5 bases from J, with 8 bases between. The CDR3: CASSLEVGTGELFF. Here the CDR3 DNA reads TGCGCCAGCAGCTTGGAAGTCGGGACCGGGGAGCTGTTTTTT.

The chain carries TRBV19 and TRBJ2-5, with TRBD2 matching over 7 bases. In germline, CDR1 is LNHDA, CDR2 SQIVND (reference sequence). The CDR3 sequence is 19 residues long. Trimming at V came to 2 bases and at J to 4 bases, leaving 19 bases not matched to a gene. The CDR3 is CASSIIPRLGGLGGETQYF. CDR3 nucleotides: TGTGCCAGTAGTATAATCCCTAGGTTGGGGGGGTTAGGCGGAGAGACCCAGTACTTC.

The gene calls are TRBV11-2 and TRBJ2-3; perhaps TRBD2 as D (6 bases). Germline V gene data show CDR1 as SGHAT and CDR2 as FQNNGV. Trimming took 4 bases from V and 4 from J, leaving 18 bases between them. CDR3 length: 16 residues. The CDR3 reads CASSSRDSSYSDTQYF. CDR3 in DNA: TGTGCCAGCAGCTCCCGGGACTCCTCGTATTCAGATACGCAGTATTTT.

The chain is built from TRBV7-2 and TRBJ1-1; D not certain. The CDR3 is 13 residues long. The V and J ends lost 5 bases and 4 bases respectively, with 11 bases between them. Per the germline V gene, CDR1 is SGHTA and CDR2 is FQGNSA. CDR3 protein: CASSPLIATEAFF. CDR3 nucleotide sequence: TGTGCCAGCAGCCCCTTAATAGCCACTGAAGCTTTCTTT.

J is TRBJ2-7 and V is TRBV29-1; a possible D gene is TRBD2 (5 bases). In germline, CDR1 is SQVTM, CDR2 ANQGSEA. The CDR3 contains 12 residues. The V end lost 7 bases, the J end lost 0 bases, and 10 bases lay between the germline ends. Here the CDR3 DNA reads TGCAGCGCAAGGACTTTCTCCTACGAGCAGTACTTC. This codes for CSARTFSYEQYF.